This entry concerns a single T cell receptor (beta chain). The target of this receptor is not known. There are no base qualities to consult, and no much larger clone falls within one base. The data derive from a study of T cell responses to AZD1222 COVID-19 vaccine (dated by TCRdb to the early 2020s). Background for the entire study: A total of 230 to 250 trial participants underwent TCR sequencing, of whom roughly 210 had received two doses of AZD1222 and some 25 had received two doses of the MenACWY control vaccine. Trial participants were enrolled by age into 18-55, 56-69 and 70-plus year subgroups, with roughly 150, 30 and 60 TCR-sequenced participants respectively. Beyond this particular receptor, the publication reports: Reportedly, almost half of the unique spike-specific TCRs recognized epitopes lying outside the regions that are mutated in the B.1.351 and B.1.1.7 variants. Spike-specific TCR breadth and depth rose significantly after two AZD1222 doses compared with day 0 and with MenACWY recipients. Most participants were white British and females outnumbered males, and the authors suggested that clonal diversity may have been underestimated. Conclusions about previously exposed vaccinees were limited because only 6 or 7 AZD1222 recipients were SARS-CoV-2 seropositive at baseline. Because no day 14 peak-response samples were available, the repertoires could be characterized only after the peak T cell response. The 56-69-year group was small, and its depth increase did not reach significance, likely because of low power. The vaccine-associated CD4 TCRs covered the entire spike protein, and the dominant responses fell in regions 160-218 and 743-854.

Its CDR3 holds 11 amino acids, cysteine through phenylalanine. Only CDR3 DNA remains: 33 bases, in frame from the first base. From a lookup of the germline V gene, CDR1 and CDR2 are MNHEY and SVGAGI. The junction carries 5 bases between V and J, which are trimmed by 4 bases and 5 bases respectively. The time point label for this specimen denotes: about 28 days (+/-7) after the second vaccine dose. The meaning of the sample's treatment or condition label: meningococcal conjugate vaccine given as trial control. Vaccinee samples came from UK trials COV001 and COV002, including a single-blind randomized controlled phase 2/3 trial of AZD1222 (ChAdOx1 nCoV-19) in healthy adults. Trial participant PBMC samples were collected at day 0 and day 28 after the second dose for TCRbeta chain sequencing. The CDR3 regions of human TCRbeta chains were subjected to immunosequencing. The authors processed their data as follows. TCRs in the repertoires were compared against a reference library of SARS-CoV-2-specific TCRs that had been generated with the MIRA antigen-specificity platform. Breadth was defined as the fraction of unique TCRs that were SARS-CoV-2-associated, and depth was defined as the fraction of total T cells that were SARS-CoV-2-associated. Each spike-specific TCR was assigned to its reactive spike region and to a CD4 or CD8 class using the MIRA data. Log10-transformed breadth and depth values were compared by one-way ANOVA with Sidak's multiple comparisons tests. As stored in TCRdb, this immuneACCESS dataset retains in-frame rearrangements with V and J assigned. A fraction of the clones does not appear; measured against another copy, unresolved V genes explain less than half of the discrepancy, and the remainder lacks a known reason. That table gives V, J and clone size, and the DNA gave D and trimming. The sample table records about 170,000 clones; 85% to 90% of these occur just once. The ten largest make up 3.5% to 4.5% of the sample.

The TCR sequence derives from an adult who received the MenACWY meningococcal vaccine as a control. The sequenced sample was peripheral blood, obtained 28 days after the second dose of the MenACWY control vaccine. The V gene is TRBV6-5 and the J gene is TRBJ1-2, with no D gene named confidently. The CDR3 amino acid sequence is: CASSSSYGYTF. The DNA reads TGTGCCAGCAGTTCCTCATATGGCTACACCTTC.